Sequencing of this T cell receptor (beta chain) was carried out in a study of T cell responses to AZD1222 COVID-19 vaccine. Deletions cut 1 base from V and 4 bases from J, with 12 bases between. The CDR3 loop spans 14 amino acids. Germline V gene lookup returns CDR1 SGHDT and CDR2 YYEEEE. Only in-frame clones appear in the TCRdb table, and some are missing; sequencing was by immunoSEQ multiplex PCR. The table includes roughly 140,000 clones, around 92% detected once. General study points: CD4 TCRs associated with vaccination spanned spike, dominating at 160-218 and 743-854.

For this clone: Its antigen remains unidentified.

This receptor was identified in an adult who had recovered from COVID-19. Specimen: peripheral blood, collected after recovery from COVID-19. The rearrangement links TRBV5-6 to TRBJ2-7; D possibly corresponds to TRBD2 (5 bases). CDR3 in amino acids: CASSLTGLLYEQYF. The CDR3 DNA is TGTGCCAGCAGCTTGACCGGACTCCTTTACGAGCAGTACTTC.